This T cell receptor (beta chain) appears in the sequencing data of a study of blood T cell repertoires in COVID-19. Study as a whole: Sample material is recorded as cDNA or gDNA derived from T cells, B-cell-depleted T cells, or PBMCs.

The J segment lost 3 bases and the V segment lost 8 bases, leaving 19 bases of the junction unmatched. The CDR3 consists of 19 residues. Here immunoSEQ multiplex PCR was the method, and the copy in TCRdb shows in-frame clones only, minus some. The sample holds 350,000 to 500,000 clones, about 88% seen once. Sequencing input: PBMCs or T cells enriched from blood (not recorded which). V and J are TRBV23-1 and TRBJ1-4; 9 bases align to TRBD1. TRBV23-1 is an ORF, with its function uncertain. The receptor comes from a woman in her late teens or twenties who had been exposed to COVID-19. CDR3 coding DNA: TGCGCCAGCCGTTGGCTTTGGCTCTGGACAGGGGTGTCTAATGAAAAACTGTTTTTT. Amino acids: CASRWLWLWTGVSNEKLFF.